What follows describes a single TCR beta chain. The V end was cut by 3 bases, the J end by 3 bases, with 15 bases between. The germline gives CDR1 SGHNT, CDR2 YYREEE (reference sequence). The CDR3 is 16 amino acids. The source of the sample is a study of blood T cell repertoires in COVID-19. Only in-frame clones appear in the TCRdb table, and some are missing; sequencing was by immunoSEQ multiplex PCR. The table records approximately 500,000 clones, about 89% of them present only once. The TCR originated in a woman aged 50 to 60 with COVID-19, enrolled during active disease. Sequencing used peripheral blood. The J gene is TRBJ1-4, the V gene TRBV5-4; the D gene is possibly TRBD1 (6 bases). CDR3 DNA sequence: TGTGCCAGCAGCTCAGGGGACGGGGCAGCTAATGAAAAACTGTTTTTT. The encoded protein is CASSSGDGAANEKLFF.